This T cell receptor beta chain was sequenced in a study of shared clonotypes between healthy human individuals. Overall study findings and caveats: Rarefaction showed that sequencing of sorted subsets was incomplete (despite large depth). Donor scarcity curtailed the genetic and exposure-history diversity represented herein.

The CDR3 consists of 14 residues. V lost 4 bases and J lost 5; bases outside the gene matches: 6. Germline values: CDR1 SGHRS, CDR2 YFSETQ. The investigators split CD4+ cells into a CD45RA+ naive subset and a CD45RA-negative memory subset. For this clone: Its antigen is unidentified.

It was at deep level that the assay was run. Sequencing was performed with immunoSEQ multiplex PCR; in TCRdb, only in-frame clones are kept and a portion is missing. The table lists roughly 2,300,000 clones, 85% to 95% of them singletons, with 0.3% to 0.4% in the top ten. The chain couples TRBV5-1 to TRBJ1-2; 9 nucleotides agree with TRBD1. Sequencing was done on a sample of naive CD4+ T cells from PBMCs. Sample subset: CD45RA+ positively selected. This receptor was obtained from a man between 18 and 29 years old in good health. Some clones in this sample may be carry-over from other donors' samples. The CDR3 bases are TGCGCCAGCAGCGTAAAGACAGGGGGATATGGCTACACCTTC. This sequence encodes CASSVKTGGYGYTF.